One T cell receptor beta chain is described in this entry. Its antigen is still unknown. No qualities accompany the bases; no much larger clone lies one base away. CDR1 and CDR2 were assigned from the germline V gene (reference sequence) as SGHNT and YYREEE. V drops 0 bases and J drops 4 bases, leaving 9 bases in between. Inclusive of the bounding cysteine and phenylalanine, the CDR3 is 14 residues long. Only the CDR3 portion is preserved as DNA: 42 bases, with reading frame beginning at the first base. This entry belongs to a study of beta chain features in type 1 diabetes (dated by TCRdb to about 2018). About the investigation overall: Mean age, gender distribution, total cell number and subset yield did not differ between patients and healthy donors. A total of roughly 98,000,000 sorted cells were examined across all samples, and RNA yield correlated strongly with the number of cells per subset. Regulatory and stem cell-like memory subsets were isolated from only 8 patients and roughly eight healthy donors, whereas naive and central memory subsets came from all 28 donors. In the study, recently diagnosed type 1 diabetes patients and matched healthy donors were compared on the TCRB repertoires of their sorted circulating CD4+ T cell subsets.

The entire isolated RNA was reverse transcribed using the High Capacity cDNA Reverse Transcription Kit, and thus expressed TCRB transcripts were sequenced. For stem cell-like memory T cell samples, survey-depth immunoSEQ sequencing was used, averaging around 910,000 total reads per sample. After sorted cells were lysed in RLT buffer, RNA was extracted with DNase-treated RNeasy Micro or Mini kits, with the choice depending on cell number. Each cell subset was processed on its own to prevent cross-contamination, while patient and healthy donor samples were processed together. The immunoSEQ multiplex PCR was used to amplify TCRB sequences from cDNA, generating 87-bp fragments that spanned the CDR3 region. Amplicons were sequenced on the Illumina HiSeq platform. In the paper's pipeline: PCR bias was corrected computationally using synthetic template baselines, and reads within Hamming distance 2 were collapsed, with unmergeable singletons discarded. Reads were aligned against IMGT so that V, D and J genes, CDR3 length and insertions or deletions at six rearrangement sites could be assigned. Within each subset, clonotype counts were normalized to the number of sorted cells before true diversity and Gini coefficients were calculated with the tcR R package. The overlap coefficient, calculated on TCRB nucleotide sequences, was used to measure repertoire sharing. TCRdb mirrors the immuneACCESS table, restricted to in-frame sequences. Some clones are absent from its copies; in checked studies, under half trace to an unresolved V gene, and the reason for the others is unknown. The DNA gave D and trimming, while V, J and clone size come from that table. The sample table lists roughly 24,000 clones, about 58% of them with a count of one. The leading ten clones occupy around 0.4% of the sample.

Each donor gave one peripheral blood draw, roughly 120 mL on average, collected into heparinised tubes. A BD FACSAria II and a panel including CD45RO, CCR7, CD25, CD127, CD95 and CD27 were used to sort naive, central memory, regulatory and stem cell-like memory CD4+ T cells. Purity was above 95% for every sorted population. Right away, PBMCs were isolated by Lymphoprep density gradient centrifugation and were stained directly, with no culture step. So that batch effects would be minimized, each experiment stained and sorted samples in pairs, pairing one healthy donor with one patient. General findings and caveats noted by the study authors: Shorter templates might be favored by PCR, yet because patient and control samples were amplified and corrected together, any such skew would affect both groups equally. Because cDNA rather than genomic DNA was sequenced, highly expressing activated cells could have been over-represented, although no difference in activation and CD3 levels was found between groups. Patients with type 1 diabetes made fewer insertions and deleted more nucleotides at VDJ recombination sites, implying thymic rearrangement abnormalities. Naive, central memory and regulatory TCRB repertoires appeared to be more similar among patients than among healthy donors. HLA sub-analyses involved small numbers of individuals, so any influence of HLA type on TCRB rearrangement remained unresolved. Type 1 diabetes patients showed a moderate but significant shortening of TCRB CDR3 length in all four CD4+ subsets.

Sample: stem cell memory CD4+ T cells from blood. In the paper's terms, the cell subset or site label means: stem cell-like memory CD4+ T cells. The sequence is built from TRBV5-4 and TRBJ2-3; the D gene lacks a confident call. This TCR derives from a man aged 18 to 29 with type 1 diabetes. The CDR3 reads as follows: CASSLGSAADTQYF. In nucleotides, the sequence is TGTGCCAGCAGCTTGGGGAGTGCAGCAGATACGCAGTATTTT.